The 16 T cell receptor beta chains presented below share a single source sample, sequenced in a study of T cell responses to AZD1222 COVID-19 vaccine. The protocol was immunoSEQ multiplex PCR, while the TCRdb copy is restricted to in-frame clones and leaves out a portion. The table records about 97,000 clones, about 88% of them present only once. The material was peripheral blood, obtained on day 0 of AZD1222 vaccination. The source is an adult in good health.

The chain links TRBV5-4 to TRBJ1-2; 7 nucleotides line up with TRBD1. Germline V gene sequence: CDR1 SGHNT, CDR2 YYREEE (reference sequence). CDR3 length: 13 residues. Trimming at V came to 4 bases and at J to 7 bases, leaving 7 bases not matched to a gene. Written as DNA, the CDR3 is TGTGCCAGCAGCGGATGGACAGGTTCTGGCTACACCTTC. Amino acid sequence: CASSGWTGSGYTF.

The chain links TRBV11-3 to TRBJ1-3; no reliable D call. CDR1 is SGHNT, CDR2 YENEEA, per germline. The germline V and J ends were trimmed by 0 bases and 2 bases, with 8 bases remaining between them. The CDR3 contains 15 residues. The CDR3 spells CASSLDPGPGNTIYF. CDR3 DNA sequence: TGTGCCAGCAGCTTAGACCCCGGGCCTGGAAACACCATATATTTT.

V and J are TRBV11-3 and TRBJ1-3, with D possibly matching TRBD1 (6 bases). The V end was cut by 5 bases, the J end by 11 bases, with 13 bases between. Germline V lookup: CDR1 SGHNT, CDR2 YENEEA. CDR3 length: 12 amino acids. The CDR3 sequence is CASSILQGPIYF. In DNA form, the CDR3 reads TGTGCCAGCAGCATCTTACAGGGACCCATATATTTT.

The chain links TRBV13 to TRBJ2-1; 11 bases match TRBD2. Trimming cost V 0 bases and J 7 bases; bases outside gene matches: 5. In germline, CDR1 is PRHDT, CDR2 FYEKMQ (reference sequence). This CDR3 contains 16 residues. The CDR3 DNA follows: TGTGCCAGCAGCTTAGGCCTAGCGGGGGGTTTAAATGAGCAGTTCTTC. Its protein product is CASSLGLAGGLNEQFF.

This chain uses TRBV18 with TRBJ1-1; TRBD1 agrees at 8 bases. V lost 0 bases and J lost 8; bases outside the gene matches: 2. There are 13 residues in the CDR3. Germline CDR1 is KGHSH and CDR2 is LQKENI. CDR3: CASSPPRTGEAFF. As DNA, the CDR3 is TGTGCCAGCTCACCACCTAGGACAGGGGAAGCTTTCTTT.

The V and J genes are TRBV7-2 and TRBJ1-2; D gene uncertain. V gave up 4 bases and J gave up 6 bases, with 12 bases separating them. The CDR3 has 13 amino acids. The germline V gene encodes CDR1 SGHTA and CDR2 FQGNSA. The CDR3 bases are TGTGCCAGCAGCTCTAACAGCGGAAATGGCTACACCTTC. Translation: CASSSNSGNGYTF.

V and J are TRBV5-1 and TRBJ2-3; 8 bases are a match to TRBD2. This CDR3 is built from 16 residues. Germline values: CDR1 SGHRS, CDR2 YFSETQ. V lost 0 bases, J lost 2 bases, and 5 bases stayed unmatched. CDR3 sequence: CASSLDGTRSTDTQYF. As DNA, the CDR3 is TGCGCCAGCAGCTTGGATGGGACTAGATCCACAGATACGCAGTATTTT.

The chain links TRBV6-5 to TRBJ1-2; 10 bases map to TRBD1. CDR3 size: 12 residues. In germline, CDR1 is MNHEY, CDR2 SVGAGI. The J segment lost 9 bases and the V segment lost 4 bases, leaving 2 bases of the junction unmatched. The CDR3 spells CASSSTGGRYTF. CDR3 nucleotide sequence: TGTGCCAGCAGTTCGACAGGGGGCCGCTACACCTTC.

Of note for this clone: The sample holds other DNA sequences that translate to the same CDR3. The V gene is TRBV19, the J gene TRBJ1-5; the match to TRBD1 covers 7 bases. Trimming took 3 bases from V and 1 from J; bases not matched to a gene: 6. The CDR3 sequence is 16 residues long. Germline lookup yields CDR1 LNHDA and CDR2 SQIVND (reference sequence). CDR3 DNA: TGTGCCAGTAGTATGGGGACCAGGGGGAGCAATCAGCCCCAGCATTTT. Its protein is CASSMGTRGSNQPQHF.

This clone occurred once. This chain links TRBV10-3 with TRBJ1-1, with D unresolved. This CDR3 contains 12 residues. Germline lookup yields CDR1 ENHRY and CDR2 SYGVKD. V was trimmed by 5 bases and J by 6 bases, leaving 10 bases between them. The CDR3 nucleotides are TGTGCCATCAGTTCAACTGTCGCTGAAGCTTTCTTT. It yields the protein CAISSTVAEAFF.

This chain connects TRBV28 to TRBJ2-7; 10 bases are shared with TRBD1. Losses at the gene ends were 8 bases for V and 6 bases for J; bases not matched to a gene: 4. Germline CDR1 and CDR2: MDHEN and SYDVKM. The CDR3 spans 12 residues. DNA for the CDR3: TGTGCCAGCCGGACAGGGGGATTCGAGCAGTACTTC. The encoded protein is CASRTGGFEQYF.

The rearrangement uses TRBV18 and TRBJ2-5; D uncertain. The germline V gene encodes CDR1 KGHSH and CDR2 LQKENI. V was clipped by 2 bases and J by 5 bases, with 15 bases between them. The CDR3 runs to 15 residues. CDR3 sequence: CASSPSQGFGETQYF. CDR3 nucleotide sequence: TGTGCCAGCTCACCATCTCAAGGGTTTGGGGAGACCCAGTACTTC. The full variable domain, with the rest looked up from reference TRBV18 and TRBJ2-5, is NAGVMQNPRHLVRRRGQEARLRCSPMKGHSHVYWYRQLPEEGLKFMVYLQKENIIDESGMPKERFSAEFPKEGPSILRIQQVVRGDSAAYFCASSPSQGFGETQYFGPGTRLLVL.

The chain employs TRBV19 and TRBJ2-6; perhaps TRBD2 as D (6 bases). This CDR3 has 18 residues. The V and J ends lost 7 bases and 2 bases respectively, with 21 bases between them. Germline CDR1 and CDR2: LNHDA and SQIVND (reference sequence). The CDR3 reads CASISSGRKSPGANVLTF. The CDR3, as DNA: TGTGCCAGTATCTCCTCCGGGAGAAAGTCCCCTGGGGCCAACGTCCTGACTTTC.

The CDR3 DNA is TGTGCCTCCAAGGGGACAGGGGATTACGAGCAGTACTTC. It specifies CASKGTGDYEQYF. The V call is TRBV30, the J call TRBJ2-7; 10 bases match TRBD1. This CDR3 is 13 amino acids long. V was pared by 7 bases and J by 4 bases, with 7 bases of the junction left unmatched. Germline CDR1 and CDR2: GTSNPN and SVGIG (reference sequence).

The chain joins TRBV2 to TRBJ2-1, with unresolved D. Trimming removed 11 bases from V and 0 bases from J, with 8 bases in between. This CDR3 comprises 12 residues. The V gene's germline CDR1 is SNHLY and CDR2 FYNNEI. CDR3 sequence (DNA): TGTGCCCGCGCCCCCTCCTACAATGAGCAGTTCTTC. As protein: CARAPSYNEQFF.

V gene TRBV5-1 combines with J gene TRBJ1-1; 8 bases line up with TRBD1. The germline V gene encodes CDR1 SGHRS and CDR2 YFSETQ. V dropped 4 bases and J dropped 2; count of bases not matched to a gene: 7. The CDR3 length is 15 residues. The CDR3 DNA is TGCGCCAGCAGCGCCCGACAGGGGCCAAACACTGAAGCTTTCTTT. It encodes CASSARQGPNTEAFF.